This T cell receptor (beta chain) emerged from a study of T cells after yellow fever vaccination. The study's findings and limits: Reappearance after the booster was seen for most primary-vaccination clones, at roughly 96% CD4 and less than 90% CD8.

TCRdb fed the 5' RACE reads into MiXCR, producing one record per CDR3 protein. This repertoire shows over 150,000 distinct CDR3 sequences, approximately 6.2% found once; its top ten account for less than 3.5%. There are a few counts of this clonotype. Its antigen is currently unknown. This specimen consisted of CD4+ T cells sorted from PBMCs, obtained on the day of the first yellow fever vaccination. This TCR was recovered from a young man who received the YFV17D yellow fever vaccine.

The CDR3 DNA follows: TGTGCCGCTTCACAGGACAGAAATTTCAACTATGGCTACACCTTC. It yields the protein CAASQDRNFNYGYTF. This sequence joins TRBV6-5 and TRBJ1-2, with D perhaps matching TRBD1 (6 bases). Germline CDR1 MNHEY, CDR2 SVGAGI. This CDR3 spans 15 amino acids. The V gene lost 11 bases and the J gene lost 2 bases, with 21 bases spanning the gap.